This TCR beta chain was identified in a study of OX40 agonist ivuxolimab in advanced cancers. Per germline, CDR1 SGHDT and CDR2 YYEEEE. V gave up 2 bases and J gave up 6 bases, with 16 bases separating them. The CDR3 length is 15 residues. Measured with immunoSEQ multiplex PCR; TCRdb has only the in-frame clones, and not every one. The sample lists around 20,000 clones; about four fifths were seen once. The chain employs TRBV5-6 and TRBJ2-3; D is undetermined. This TCR derives from an adult with an advanced solid tumor such as melanoma, head and neck, liver or kidney cancer. This specimen was CD4+ or CD8+ T cells sorted from blood, taken in a trial of the OX40 agonist ivuxolimab. This chain's CDR3 is CASSFGLTGIDTQYF. CDR3 DNA sequence: TGTGCCAGCAGCTTCGGTTTAACCGGCATCGATACGCAGTATTTT.